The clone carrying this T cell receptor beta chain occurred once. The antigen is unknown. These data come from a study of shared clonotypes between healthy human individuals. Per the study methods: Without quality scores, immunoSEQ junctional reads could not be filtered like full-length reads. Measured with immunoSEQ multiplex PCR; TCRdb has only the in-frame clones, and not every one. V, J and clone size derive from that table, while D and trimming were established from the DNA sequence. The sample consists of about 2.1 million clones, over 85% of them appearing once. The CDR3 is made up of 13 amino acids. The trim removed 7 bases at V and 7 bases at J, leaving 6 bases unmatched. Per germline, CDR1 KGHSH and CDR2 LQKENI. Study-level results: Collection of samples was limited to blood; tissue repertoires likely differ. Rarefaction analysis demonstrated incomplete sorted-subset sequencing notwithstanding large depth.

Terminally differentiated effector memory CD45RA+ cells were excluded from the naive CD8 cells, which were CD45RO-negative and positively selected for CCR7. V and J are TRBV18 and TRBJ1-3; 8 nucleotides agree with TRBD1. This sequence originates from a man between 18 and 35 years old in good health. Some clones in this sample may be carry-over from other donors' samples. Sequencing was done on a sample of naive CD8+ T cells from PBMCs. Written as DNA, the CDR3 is TGTGCCAGCTTGGACAGGGATGGGAACACCATATATTTT. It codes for CASLDRDGNTIYF.